The sequence of this T cell receptor (beta chain) was determined in a study of shared clonotypes between healthy human individuals. Study background: The study enrolled two women and a few men aged 18 to 49.

CDR1 is SGDLS and CDR2 is YYNGEE in the germline V gene. V shed 4 bases and J 3 bases; nucleotides not matched to a gene: 4. The CDR3 spans 14 residues. Sequencing was performed with immunoSEQ multiplex PCR; in TCRdb, only in-frame clones are kept and a portion is missing. The repertoire consists of 2 million to 2.5 million clones, with more than 90% occurring once and the leading ten covering roughly 0.13%. The sequence was obtained from a young man in good health. This rearrangement joins TRBV9 to TRBJ1-2; TRBD1 matches at 9 bases. The sample was naive CD4+ T cells sorted from blood. Noted subset: CD45RA+ positively selected. The CDR3: CASSRDRAYYGYTF. The DNA for the CDR3 is TGTGCCAGCAGCCGGGACAGGGCTTACTATGGCTACACCTTC.